This T cell receptor (beta chain) was recorded in a study of control samples from healthy donors and cancer patients. This clone showed up just once. The data were produced by immunoSEQ multiplex PCR, yet TCRdb's version contains in-frame clones alone and is incomplete. The repertoire holds around 170,000 clones, with more than 90% as singletons. In germline, CDR1 is LGHNA, CDR2 YNFKEQ. The CDR3 is 14 residues long. V was pared by 4 bases and J by 6 bases, with 14 bases between. This chain links TRBV4-2 with TRBJ2-3; D may be TRBD2 (5 bases). The sample consisted of blood. The TCR originated in a man aged 25-45 years in good health. In DNA, the CDR3 is TGTGCCAGCAGCCTGAACCCGGGCGGGGATACGCAGTATTTT. Residues: CASSLNPGGDTQYF.